A selection of T cell receptor beta chains follows, all from one sample in a study of T cell responses to AZD1222 COVID-19 vaccine. Profiled with immunoSEQ multiplex PCR; TCRdb holds only in-frame clones, not every one. The sample carries more than 150,000 clones, 88% recorded once. The material was peripheral blood, obtained on day 0 of AZD1222 vaccination. These receptors were collected from an adult in good health. The CDR3 runs from the conserved cysteine through the conserved F or W. D genes are given only for firm matches. Size is omitted from some rows. Given values are once, few, many or a class for expanded clones.

CDR3aa: CASTLRGLGPGEAFF; CDR3nt: TGTGCCAGCACCCTCAGGGGCCTCGGTCCGGGTGAAGCTTTCTTT; abundance: .; v_gene: TRBV11-1; j_gene: TRBJ1-1; d_gene: .
CDR3aa: CASSFLAGETTGELFF; CDR3nt: TGTGCCAGCAGCTTCTTAGCGGGAGAGACCACCGGGGAGCTGTTTTTT; abundance: few; v_gene: TRBV5-6; j_gene: TRBJ2-2; d_gene: TRBD2
CDR3aa: CASSQDMSEQYF; CDR3nt: TGTGCCAGCAGCCAAGATATGTCCGAGCAGTACTTC; abundance: .; v_gene: TRBV4-2; j_gene: TRBJ2-7; d_gene: .
CDR3aa: CASSLEEGGSTEAFF; CDR3nt: TGTGCCAGCAGCTTGGAGGAGGGAGGGAGCACTGAAGCTTTCTTT; abundance: .; v_gene: TRBV5-8; j_gene: TRBJ1-1; d_gene: .
CDR3aa: CASSADSYYEQYF; CDR3nt: TGTGCCAGTAGTGCGGACAGCTACTACGAGCAGTACTTC; abundance: .; v_gene: TRBV19; j_gene: TRBJ2-7; d_gene: .
CDR3aa: CASGLWIADTDTQYF; CDR3nt: TGTGCTAGTGGTTTGTGGATAGCGGACACAGATACGCAGTATTTT; abundance: .; v_gene: TRBV12-5; j_gene: TRBJ2-3; d_gene: .
CDR3aa: CASSLGATSGGRETQYF; CDR3nt: TGTGCCAGCAGCTTAGGTGCGACTAGCGGGGGGCGGGAGACCCAGTACTTC; abundance: .; v_gene: TRBV11-2; j_gene: TRBJ2-5; d_gene: TRBD2
CDR3aa: CAWAYRGLDEQFF; CDR3nt: TGTGCCTGGGCCTACAGGGGGCTCGATGAGCAGTTCTTC; abundance: .; v_gene: TRBV30; j_gene: TRBJ2-1; d_gene: TRBD1
CDR3aa: CASSRVRGPYEQYF; CDR3nt: TGTGCCAGCAGCCGGGTGCGGGGCCCTTACGAGCAGTACTTC; abundance: once; v_gene: TRBV7-9; j_gene: TRBJ2-7; d_gene: .
CDR3aa: CACPGTVAYGYTF; CDR3nt: TGTGCCTGCCCCGGGACGGTCGCCTATGGCTACACCTTC; abundance: .; v_gene: TRBV30; j_gene: TRBJ1-2; d_gene: .
CDR3aa: CASSLGQGVVNEQFF; CDR3nt: TGTGCCAGCAGTTTAGGGCAGGGGGTTGTCAATGAGCAGTTCTTC; abundance: .; v_gene: TRBV28; j_gene: TRBJ2-1; d_gene: TRBD1
CDR3aa: CASSMGGPYEQYF; CDR3nt: TGCGCCAGCAGCATGGGGGGTCCCTACGAGCAGTACTTC; abundance: .; v_gene: TRBV5-1; j_gene: TRBJ2-7; d_gene: .
CDR3aa: CASRLDDRYNQPQHF; CDR3nt: TGTGCCAGCAGGCTAGATGACAGGTACAATCAGCCCCAGCATTTT; abundance: .; v_gene: TRBV6-5; j_gene: TRBJ1-5; d_gene: .
CDR3aa: CATSDSRTGVYEQYF; CDR3nt: TGTGCCACCAGTGATTCCCGGACAGGGGTATACGAGCAGTACTTC; abundance: .; v_gene: TRBV24-1; j_gene: TRBJ2-7; d_gene: TRBD1
CDR3aa: CASSRAKTGVGGTPLHF; CDR3nt: TGTGCCAGCTCACGAGCCAAGACAGGGGTCGGAGGTACACCCCTCCACTTT; abundance: .; v_gene: TRBV18; j_gene: TRBJ1-6; d_gene: TRBD1
CDR3aa: CASRTFLGGQAYEQYF; CDR3nt: TGTGCCAGCAGAACTTTTTTGGGCGGACAGGCCTACGAGCAGTACTTC; abundance: .; v_gene: TRBV11-2; j_gene: TRBJ2-7; d_gene: TRBD1
CDR3aa: CASSFNRGNQETQYF; CDR3nt: TGTGCCAGCAGTTTTAATAGGGGGAATCAAGAGACCCAGTACTTC; abundance: .; v_gene: TRBV27; j_gene: TRBJ2-5; d_gene: .
CDR3aa: CASSSMGQGNQPQHF; CDR3nt: TGTGCCAGCAGCTCGATGGGACAGGGGAACCAGCCCCAGCATTTT; abundance: .; v_gene: TRBV7-8; j_gene: TRBJ1-5; d_gene: TRBD1
CDR3aa: CASSQGLAGMGDTQYF; CDR3nt: TGTGCCAGCAGCCAGGGACTAGCGGGGATGGGGGATACGCAGTATTTT; abundance: few; v_gene: TRBV11-1; j_gene: TRBJ2-3; d_gene: TRBD2
CDR3aa: CATHGQGRSYEQYF; CDR3nt: TGTGCCACCCACGGACAGGGAAGGTCTTACGAGCAGTACTTC; abundance: .; v_gene: TRBV15; j_gene: TRBJ2-7; d_gene: TRBD1
CDR3aa: CASSPSGGEQYF; CDR3nt: TGTGCCAGCTCACCATCGGGAGGCGAGCAGTACTTC; abundance: .; v_gene: TRBV18; j_gene: TRBJ2-7; d_gene: TRBD2
CDR3aa: CASSQDLIAGASDTQYF; CDR3nt: TGTGCCAGCAGCCAAGATCTAATAGCGGGGGCTTCAGATACGCAGTATTTT; abundance: .; v_gene: TRBV3-1/TRBV3-2; j_gene: TRBJ2-3; d_gene: TRBD2
CDR3aa: CASSEGSLAYNSPLHF; CDR3nt: TGCGCCAGCAGTGAGGGCAGCCTAGCCTATAATTCACCCCTCCACTTT; abundance: few; v_gene: TRBV10-2; j_gene: TRBJ1-6; d_gene: .
CDR3aa: CASSSSPGQGNEKLFF; CDR3nt: TGCGCCAGCAGCTCCTCACCGGGCCAAGGAAACGAAAAACTGTTTTTT; abundance: few; v_gene: TRBV5-1; j_gene: TRBJ1-4; d_gene: .
CDR3aa: CASSSLRYGYTF; CDR3nt: TGTGCCAGCAGCTCACTTCGCTATGGCTACACCTTC; abundance: .; v_gene: TRBV13; j_gene: TRBJ1-2; d_gene: .
CDR3aa: CASSIRDQPQHF; CDR3nt: TGTGCCAGTAGTATTAGGGATCAGCCCCAGCATTTT; abundance: once; v_gene: TRBV19; j_gene: TRBJ1-5; d_gene: .
CDR3aa: CAWGHDRGGFAFF; CDR3nt: TGTGCCTGGGGTCATGACAGGGGAGGGTTCGCTTTCTTT; abundance: .; v_gene: TRBV30; j_gene: TRBJ1-1; d_gene: TRBD1
CDR3aa: CASSSDRGGNQPQHF; CDR3nt: TGTGCCAGCAGTTCGGACAGGGGAGGCAATCAGCCCCAGCATTTT; abundance: .; v_gene: TRBV6-5; j_gene: TRBJ1-5; d_gene: TRBD1
CDR3aa: CASSPDRVGTNVLTF; CDR3nt: TGTGCCAGTAGTCCGGACAGGGTGGGGACCAACGTCCTGACTTTC; abundance: .; v_gene: TRBV19; j_gene: TRBJ2-6; d_gene: TRBD1
CDR3aa: CSASRAVSYEQYF; CDR3nt: TGCAGTGCTAGTAGGGCGGTCTCCTACGAGCAGTACTTC; abundance: once; v_gene: TRBV20-1; j_gene: TRBJ2-7; d_gene: .
CDR3aa: CASSGGRSGLPQYF; CDR3nt: TGCGCCAGCAGTGGTGGAAGATCTGGATTACCTCAGTATTTT; abundance: few; v_gene: TRBV10-1; j_gene: TRBJ2-3; d_gene: .
CDR3aa: CASRDPGPYEQYF; CDR3nt: TGTGCCAGCCGGGACCCCGGGCCCTACGAGCAGTACTTC; abundance: .; v_gene: TRBV2; j_gene: TRBJ2-7; d_gene: .
CDR3aa: CASSLAGGTGLLEQYF; CDR3nt: TGTGCCAGCAGCTTGGCGGGAGGGACAGGATTGCTCGAGCAGTACTTC; abundance: .; v_gene: TRBV5-6; j_gene: TRBJ2-7; d_gene: .
CDR3aa: CASSGRGPGTSNQPQHF; CDR3nt: TGTGCCAGCAGTGGAAGGGGGCCCGGGACATCGAATCAGCCCCAGCATTTT; abundance: once; v_gene: TRBV6-1; j_gene: TRBJ1-5; d_gene: TRBD1
CDR3aa: CASSQVGPTYNEQFF; CDR3nt: TGTGCCAGCAGCCAAGTGGGGCCAACCTACAATGAGCAGTTCTTC; abundance: .; v_gene: TRBV3-1/TRBV3-2; j_gene: TRBJ2-1; d_gene: .
CDR3aa: CASSQAGNEQYF; CDR3nt: TGTGCCAGCAGCCAAGCAGGGAACGAGCAGTACTTC; abundance: .; v_gene: TRBV14; j_gene: TRBJ2-7; d_gene: .
CDR3aa: CASSFTGGGTEAFF; CDR3nt: TGCGCCAGCAGCTTTACAGGGGGAGGGACTGAAGCTTTCTTT; abundance: .; v_gene: TRBV5-1; j_gene: TRBJ1-1; d_gene: TRBD1
CDR3aa: CASSPGNTGELFF; CDR3nt: TGTGCCAGCAGCCCCGGGAACACCGGGGAGCTGTTTTTT; abundance: .; v_gene: TRBV3-1/TRBV3-2; j_gene: TRBJ2-2; d_gene: .
CDR3aa: CASSHLRGGVSSPLHF; CDR3nt: TGTGCCAGCAGCCATCTCCGCGGTGGGGTCAGCTCACCCCTCCACTTT; abundance: .; v_gene: TRBV14; j_gene: TRBJ1-6; d_gene: .
CDR3aa: CASSVGNGLYEQYF; CDR3nt: TGTGCCAGCAGCGTAGGGAACGGACTTTACGAGCAGTACTTC; abundance: .; v_gene: TRBV9; j_gene: TRBJ2-7; d_gene: .
CDR3aa: CASSAMRVNTEAFF; CDR3nt: TGCGCCAGCAGCGCGATGAGGGTGAACACTGAAGCTTTCTTT; abundance: .; v_gene: TRBV4-3; j_gene: TRBJ1-1; d_gene: .
CDR3aa: CASRREVGELFF; CDR3nt: TGTGCCAGCAGGAGGGAGGTCGGGGAGCTGTTTTTT; abundance: .; v_gene: TRBV6-5; j_gene: TRBJ2-2; d_gene: .
CDR3aa: CASSADRGRSYGYTF; CDR3nt: TGTGCCAGCAGTGCAGACAGGGGGCGCAGCTATGGCTACACCTTC; abundance: .; v_gene: TRBV2; j_gene: TRBJ1-2; d_gene: TRBD1
CDR3aa: CASSPNTQGEQYF; CDR3nt: TGCGCCAGCAGCCCCAACACTCAAGGGGAGCAGTACTTC; abundance: .; v_gene: TRBV5-1; j_gene: TRBJ2-7; d_gene: .
CDR3aa: CASSGPGRVSPLHF; CDR3nt: TGTGCCAGCAGCGGCCCGGGACGCGTTTCACCCCTCCACTTT; abundance: .; v_gene: TRBV28; j_gene: TRBJ1-6; d_gene: .
CDR3aa: CASSRYQTDTQYF; CDR3nt: TGTGCCAGCAGCCGGTACCAAACAGATACGCAGTATTTT; abundance: once; v_gene: TRBV27; j_gene: TRBJ2-3; d_gene: .
CDR3aa: CASSATAFMGRGGETQYF; CDR3nt: TGTGCCAGCAGTGCGACAGCCTTCATGGGTCGCGGCGGAGAGACCCAGTACTTC; abundance: .; v_gene: TRBV27; j_gene: TRBJ2-5; d_gene: .
CDR3aa: CASSLGGRIYSNQPQHF; CDR3nt: TGTGCCAGCAGCTTGGGGGGGAGAATCTATAGCAATCAGCCCCAGCATTTT; abundance: .; v_gene: TRBV5-6; j_gene: TRBJ1-5; d_gene: .
CDR3aa: CASSSVRGYTF; CDR3nt: TGTGCCAGCAGTTCGGTGCGAGGCTACACCTTC; abundance: .; v_gene: TRBV6-5; j_gene: TRBJ1-2; d_gene: .
CDR3aa: CASSPPDRAGTEAFF; CDR3nt: TGCGCCAGCAGCCCACCCGACAGGGCGGGCACTGAAGCTTTCTTT; abundance: .; v_gene: TRBV5-1; j_gene: TRBJ1-1; d_gene: TRBD1
CDR3aa: CASTGVNTEAFF; CDR3nt: TGTGCCAGCACAGGGGTAAACACTGAAGCTTTCTTT; abundance: .; v_gene: TRBV12-3/TRBV12-4; j_gene: TRBJ1-1; d_gene: .
CDR3aa: CASSQDPAGREQYF; CDR3nt: TGCGCCAGCAGCCAAGATCCCGCAGGCCGGGAGCAGTACTTC; abundance: .; v_gene: TRBV4-1; j_gene: TRBJ2-7; d_gene: .
CDR3aa: CAISNGLNSPLHF; CDR3nt: TGTGCCATCAGTAACGGGCTTAATTCACCCCTCCACTTT; abundance: .; v_gene: TRBV10-3; j_gene: TRBJ1-6; d_gene: .
CDR3aa: CASSQAGPHNEQFF; CDR3nt: TGTGCCAGCAGCCAAGCGGGCCCCCACAATGAGCAGTTCTTC; abundance: once; v_gene: TRBV4-2; j_gene: TRBJ2-1; d_gene: .